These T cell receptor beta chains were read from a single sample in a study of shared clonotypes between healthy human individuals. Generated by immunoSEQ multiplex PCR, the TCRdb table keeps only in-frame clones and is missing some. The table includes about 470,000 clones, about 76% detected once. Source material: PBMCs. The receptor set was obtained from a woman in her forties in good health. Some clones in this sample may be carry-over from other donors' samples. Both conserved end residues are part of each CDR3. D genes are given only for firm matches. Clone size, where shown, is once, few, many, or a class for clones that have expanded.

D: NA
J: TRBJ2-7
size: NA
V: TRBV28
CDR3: CASILGTRGSSYEQYF
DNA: TGTGCCAGCATCCTCGGAACCAGGGGATCCTCCTACGAGCAGTACTTC

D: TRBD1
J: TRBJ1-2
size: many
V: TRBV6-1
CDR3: CASSEALRALSGGVGYTF
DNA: TGTGCCAGCAGTGAAGCCCTCAGAGCGCTGTCAGGGGGCGTTGGCTACACCTTC

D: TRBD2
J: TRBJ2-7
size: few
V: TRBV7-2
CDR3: CASSLGLAGVYEQYF
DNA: TGTGCCAGCAGCTTAGGACTAGCGGGAGTCTACGAGCAGTACTTC

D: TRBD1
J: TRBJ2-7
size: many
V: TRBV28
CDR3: CASSLLWQGVVEQYF
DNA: TGTGCCAGCAGTTTATTATGGCAGGGGGTGGTCGAGCAGTACTTC

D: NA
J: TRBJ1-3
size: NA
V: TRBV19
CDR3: CASSISTGGNTIYF
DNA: TGTGCCAGTAGTATATCGACAGGCGGAAACACCATATATTTT

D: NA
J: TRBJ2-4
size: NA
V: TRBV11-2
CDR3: CASSPGAENIQYF
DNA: TGTGCCAGCAGCCCCGGGGCCGAAAACATTCAGTACTTC

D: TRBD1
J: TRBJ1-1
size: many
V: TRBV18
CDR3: CASSPGSRGQGTEAFF
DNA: TGTGCCAGCTCACCAGGGAGCAGGGGGCAAGGCACTGAAGCTTTCTTT

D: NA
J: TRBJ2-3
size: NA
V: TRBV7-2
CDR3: CASSLAIGTDTQYF
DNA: TGTGCCAGCAGCTTAGCCATCGGAACAGATACGCAGTATTTT

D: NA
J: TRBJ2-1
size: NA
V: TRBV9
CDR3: CASSPRGTDNEQFF
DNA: TGTGCCAGCAGCCCTCGGGGGACTGACAATGAGCAGTTCTTC

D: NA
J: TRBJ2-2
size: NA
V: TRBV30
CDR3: CAWSALVSGELFF
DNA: TGTGCCTGGAGTGCGCTAGTGTCCGGGGAGCTGTTTTTT

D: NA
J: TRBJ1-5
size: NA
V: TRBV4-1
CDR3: CASSLLGSTQPQHF
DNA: TGCGCCAGCAGCCTACTGGGGAGCACTCAGCCCCAGCATTTT

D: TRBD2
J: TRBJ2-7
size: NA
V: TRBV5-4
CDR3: CASRPSGSAGPYEQYF
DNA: TGTGCCAGCAGACCTAGCGGGAGTGCCGGACCCTACGAGCAGTACTTC

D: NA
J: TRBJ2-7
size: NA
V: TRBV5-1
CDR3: CASSFDGLEQYF
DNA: TGCGCCAGCAGCTTTGACGGTCTCGAGCAGTACTTC

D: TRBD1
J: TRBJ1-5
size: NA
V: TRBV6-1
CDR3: CASSDQGGNQPQHF
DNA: TGTGCCAGCAGTGATCAGGGGGGCAATCAACCCCAGCATTTT

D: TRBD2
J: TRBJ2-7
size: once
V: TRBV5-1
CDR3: CASSFYGTSGNEQYF
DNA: TGCGCCAGCAGCTTCTACGGGACTAGCGGGAACGAGCAGTACTTC

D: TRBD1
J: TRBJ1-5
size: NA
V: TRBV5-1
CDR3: CASSQGGSSQPQHF
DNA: TGCGCCAGCAGCCAGGGGGGGTCAAGTCAGCCCCAGCATTTT

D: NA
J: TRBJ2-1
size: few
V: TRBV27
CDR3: CASSLTMDKHNEQFF
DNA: TGTGCCAGCAGTCTTACCATGGACAAACACAATGAGCAGTTCTTC

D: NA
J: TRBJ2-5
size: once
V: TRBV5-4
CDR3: CASSSGSSEKTQYF
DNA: TGTGCCAGCAGCTCAGGATCTAGCGAAAAGACCCAGTACTTC

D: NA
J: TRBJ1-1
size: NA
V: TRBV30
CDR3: CAWSRQVSEAFF
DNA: TGTGCCTGGAGTAGGCAGGTCTCTGAAGCTTTCTTT

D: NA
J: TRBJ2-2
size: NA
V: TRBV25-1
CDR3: CASSVGRSVGELFF
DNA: TGTGCCAGCAGTGTCGGCAGGAGTGTCGGGGAGCTGTTTTTT

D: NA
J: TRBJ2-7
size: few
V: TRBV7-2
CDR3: CASTGGSYEQYF
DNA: TGTGCCAGCACTGGGGGCTCCTACGAGCAGTACTTC

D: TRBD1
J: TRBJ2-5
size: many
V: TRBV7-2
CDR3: CASSLTGGRETQYF
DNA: TGTGCCAGCAGTTTGACAGGGGGCAGGGAGACCCAGTACTTC

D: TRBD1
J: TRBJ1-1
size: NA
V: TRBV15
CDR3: CATSRDRGKTEAFF
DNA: TGTGCCACCAGCAGGGACAGGGGAAAGACTGAAGCTTTCTTT

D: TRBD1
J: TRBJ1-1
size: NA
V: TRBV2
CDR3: CASSEGGTGMNTEAFF
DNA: TGTGCCAGCAGTGAAGGTGGGACAGGGATGAACACTGAAGCTTTCTTT

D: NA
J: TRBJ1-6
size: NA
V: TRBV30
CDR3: CAWNRVYNSPLHF
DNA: TGTGCCTGGAACAGGGTGTATAATTCACCCCTCCACTTT

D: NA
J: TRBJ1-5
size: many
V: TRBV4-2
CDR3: CASSQEFSGVDPQHF
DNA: TGTGCCAGCAGCCAAGAGTTCTCCGGGGTCGATCCCCAGCATTTT

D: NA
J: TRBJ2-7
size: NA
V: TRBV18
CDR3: CASSPGSGKPYEQYF
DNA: TGTGCCAGCTCACCAGGGTCCGGGAAACCCTACGAGCAGTACTTC